What follows describes a single T cell receptor beta chain. These data come from a study of blood T cell repertoires in COVID-19. The wider study: Nucleic acid was either cDNA or gDNA, and it came from T cells, B-cell-depleted T cells, or PBMCs.

Assay: immunoSEQ multiplex PCR; the TCRdb copy retains only in-frame clones and omits some. The sample lists about 260,000 clones, 86% occurring once. The specimen was PBMCs or T cells enriched from blood (not recorded which). The sequence derives from a woman in her forties or fifties who had recovered from COVID-19.

The CDR3 bases are TGTGCTAGTGGTTTGAGTCTGCGGGGGCCCCAGCATTTT. As protein: CASGLSLRGPQHF. This chain links TRBV12-5 with TRBJ1-5; D is unresolved. This CDR3 is built from 13 residues. CDR1 and CDR2 from the germline V gene are LGHNT and FRNRAP. Between the trimmed V and J ends, which lost 2 bases and 9 bases, there was a span of 11 bases. The whole variable domain, remainder taken from reference TRBV12-5 and TRBJ1-5, is DARVTQTPRHKVTEMGQEVTMRCQPILGHNTVFWYRQTMMQGLELLAYFRNRAPLDDSGMPKDRFSAEMPDATLATLKIQPSEPRDSAVYFCASGLSLRGPQHFGDGTRLSIL.